Shown below are 13 T cell receptor beta chains from a single sample sequenced in a study of TIL therapy for anti-PD-1-resistant metastatic lung cancer. Sequencing used immunoSEQ v3. The repertoire was sequenced with immunoSEQ multiplex PCR; TCRdb's copy has only in-frame clones and lacks some. Found here are tens of thousands of clones, around 67% of them singletons; the top ten hold 5.7%. Documented time point: pre-treatment sample, taken before nivolumab and TIL therapy. The sample here was blood, taken at baseline. Receptors were obtained from a person between 25 and 80 years old with non-small cell lung cancer.

The V gene is TRBV2, the J gene TRBJ2-3; D ambiguous. Germline CDR1 reads SNHLY; CDR2 reads FYNNEI. The CDR3 is made up of 11 amino acids. V shed 5 bases and J shed 3 bases, with 3 bases lying between them. CDR3 nucleotide sequence: TGTGCCAGCAGTTTTACAGATACGCAGTATTTT. This translates into CASSFTDTQYF.

This clone was found a few times. CDR3: CASSPSPSLAVPYGYTF. CDR3 DNA sequence: TGTGCCAGCAGCCCCAGCCCCTCTTTGGCAGTCCCCTATGGCTACACCTTC. The V and J genes are TRBV7-6 and TRBJ1-2; no clear D. CDR1 and CDR2 (germline): SGHVS, FNYEAQ. Trimming removed 5 bases from V and 4 bases from J, with 23 bases in between. This CDR3 spans 17 amino acids.

This clone was seen a single time. CDR3 in amino acids: CASTSSTGPYGYTF. The CDR3 nucleotides are TGTGCCAGCACTTCCTCTACAGGACCCTATGGCTACACCTTC. This chain uses TRBV28 with TRBJ1-2; maybe TRBD1 (5 bases). Per germline, CDR1 MDHEN and CDR2 SYDVKM. V was shortened by 7 bases and J by 4 bases, with 16 bases between the two germline ends. The CDR3 has 14 amino acids.

The gene calls are TRBV25-1 and TRBJ1-2, with 7 bases identical to TRBD1. V lost 5 bases, J lost 7 bases, and 10 bases stayed unmatched. The germline V gene has CDR1 MGHDK and CDR2 SYGVNS. This CDR3 has 14 amino acids. CDR3 DNA: TGTGCCAGCAGTAACAACCTAGGGGGCCCTGGCTACACCTTC. It translates to CASSNNLGGPGYTF.

This CDR3 reads CASSRQGKTQYF. The CDR3 DNA reads as TGTGCCAGCAGCAGACAGGGAAAGACCCAGTACTTC. The genes are TRBV6-5 and TRBJ2-5; 7 nucleotides align to TRBD1. Trimming took 6 bases from V and 6 from J; bases not matched to a gene: 4. This CDR3 contains 12 residues. CDR1 and CDR2 from the germline V gene are MNHEY and SVGAGI.

This clone is a singleton in its sample. The chain recombines TRBV28 with TRBJ2-7; weak D call: TRBD2 (6 bases). Germline V lookup: CDR1 MDHEN, CDR2 SYDVKM. V lost 6 bases, J lost 4 bases, and 16 bases lay in between. CDR3 length: 14 residues. The CDR3 DNA follows: TGTGCCAGCAGAAGGGGAGGCCCTGAGTACGAGCAGTACTTC. This translates into CASRRGGPEYEQYF.

This rearrangement joins TRBV19 to TRBJ2-1, with D hard to call. The V gene's germline CDR1 is LNHDA and CDR2 SQIVND (reference sequence). This CDR3 has 18 amino acids. V was cut by 2 bases and J by 3 bases, with 20 bases left in between. The CDR3 nucleotides are TGTGCCAGTAGTATATATCTTTCAGGACGGTGGAACTACAATGAGCAGTTCTTC. Amino acid sequence: CASSIYLSGRWNYNEQFF. The variable domain in full, with the rest retrieved from reference TRBV19 and TRBJ2-1, is DGGITQSPKYLFRKEGQNVTLSCEQNLNHDAMYWYRQDPGQGLRLIYYSQIVNDFQKGDIAEGYSVSREKKESFPLTVTSAQKNPTAFYLCASSIYLSGRWNYNEQFFGPGTRLTVL.

J is TRBJ2-4 and V is TRBV4-3; possibly TRBD1 for D (6 bases). CDR1 LGHNA and CDR2 YSLEER come from the germline V gene. The CDR3 runs 17 residues. Trimming stripped 2 bases from V and 1 base from J, with 15 bases between. The CDR3 region is CASSQRDTHGAKNIQYF. The CDR3 DNA reads as TGCGCCAGCAGCCAACGGGACACCCATGGGGCCAAAAACATTCAGTACTTC.

The rearrangement links TRBV2 to TRBJ2-7; D is ambiguous. Trimming left V 6 bases short and J 6 bases short, with 12 bases between. The CDR3 has 12 amino acids. CDR1 is SNHLY, CDR2 FYNNEI, per germline. CDR3 region: CASRRPGREQYF. CDR3 coding DNA: TGTGCCAGCAGAAGACCCGGACGCGAGCAGTACTTC.

The rearrangement links TRBV5-1 to TRBJ1-1, with D maybe TRBD1 (5 bases). Trimming shortened V by 10 bases and J by 1 base, and 11 bases separated the two germline ends. Germline CDR1 reads SGHRS; CDR2 reads YFSETQ. The CDR3 sequence is 12 residues long. The CDR3 bases are TGCGCCCCAGGGTGGGGGAACACTGAAGCTTTCTTT. This sequence encodes CAPGWGNTEAFF.

The chain carries TRBV5-1 and TRBJ2-4; TRBD1 aligns across 9 bases. The germline CDR1 and CDR2 sequences are SGHRS and YFSETQ. V shed 0 bases and J 2 bases; nucleotides not matched to a gene: 9. This CDR3 region has 18 residues. This chain's CDR3 is CASSLDRGRRDPKNIQYF. DNA for the CDR3: TGCGCCAGCAGCTTGGACAGGGGGCGCAGAGACCCCAAAAACATTCAGTACTTC.

The gene calls are TRBV28 and TRBJ2-2; 11 nucleotides align to TRBD2. Germline CDR1 reads MDHEN; CDR2 reads SYDVKM. V was pared by 5 bases and J by 4 bases, with 6 bases of the junction left unmatched. The CDR3 spans 16 residues. CDR3 in amino acids: CASSPLAGGSTGELFF. The CDR3 nucleotides read TGTGCCAGCAGTCCCCTAGCGGGAGGCAGCACCGGGGAGCTGTTTTTT.

This clone occurred once. The chain links TRBV19 to TRBJ2-7; 10 bases are a match to TRBD1. The CDR3 extends over 15 amino acids. Unmatched junction bases numbered 7, after V lost 3 bases and J lost 5 bases. CDR1 and CDR2 from the germline V gene are LNHDA and SQIVND (reference sequence). CDR3 sequence: CASSIKGQGKDEQYF. In DNA, the CDR3 is TGTGCCAGTAGTATTAAGGGACAGGGGAAGGACGAGCAGTACTTC. Combining the CDR3 with reference TRBV19 and TRBJ2-7 gives the whole variable domain DGGITQSPKYLFRKEGQNVTLSCEQNLNHDAMYWYRQDPGQGLRLIYYSQIVNDFQKGDIAEGYSVSREKKESFPLTVTSAQKNPTAFYLCASSIKGQGKDEQYFGPGTRLTVT.